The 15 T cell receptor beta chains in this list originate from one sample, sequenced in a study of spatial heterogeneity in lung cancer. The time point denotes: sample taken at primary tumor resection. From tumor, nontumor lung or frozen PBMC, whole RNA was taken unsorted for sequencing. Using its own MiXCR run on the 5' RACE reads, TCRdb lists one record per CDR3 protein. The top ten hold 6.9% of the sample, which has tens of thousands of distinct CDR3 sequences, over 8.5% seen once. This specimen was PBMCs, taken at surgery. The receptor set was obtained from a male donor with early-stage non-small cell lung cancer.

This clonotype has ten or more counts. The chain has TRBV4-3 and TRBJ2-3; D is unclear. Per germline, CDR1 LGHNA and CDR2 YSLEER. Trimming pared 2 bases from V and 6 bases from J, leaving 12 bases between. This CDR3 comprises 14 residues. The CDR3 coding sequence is TGCGCCAGCAGCCAAACCCCTACAACTGATACGCAGTATTTT. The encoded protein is CASSQTPTTDTQYF.

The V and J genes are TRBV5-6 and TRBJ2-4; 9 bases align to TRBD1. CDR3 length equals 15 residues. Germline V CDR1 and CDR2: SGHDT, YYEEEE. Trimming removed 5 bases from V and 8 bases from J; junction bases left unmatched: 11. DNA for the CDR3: TGTGCCAGCAGACGGACCGGGACAGGGCCGGACATTCAGTACTTC. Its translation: CASRRTGTGPDIQYF.

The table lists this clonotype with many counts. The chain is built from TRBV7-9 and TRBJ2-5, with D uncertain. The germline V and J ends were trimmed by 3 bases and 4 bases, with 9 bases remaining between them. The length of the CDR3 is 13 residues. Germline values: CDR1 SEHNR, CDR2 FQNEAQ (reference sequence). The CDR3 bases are TGTGCCAGCAGCTTCCCAGGTCTAGAGACCCAGTACTTC. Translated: CASSFPGLETQYF.

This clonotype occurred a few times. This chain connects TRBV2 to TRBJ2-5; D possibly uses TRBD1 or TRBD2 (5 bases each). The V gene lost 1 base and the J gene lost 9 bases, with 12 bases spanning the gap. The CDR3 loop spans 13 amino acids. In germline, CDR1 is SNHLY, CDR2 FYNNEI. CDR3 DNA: TGTGCCAGCAGTGAAGGAAAGGGACCGGCCCAGTACTTC. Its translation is CASSEGKGPAQYF.

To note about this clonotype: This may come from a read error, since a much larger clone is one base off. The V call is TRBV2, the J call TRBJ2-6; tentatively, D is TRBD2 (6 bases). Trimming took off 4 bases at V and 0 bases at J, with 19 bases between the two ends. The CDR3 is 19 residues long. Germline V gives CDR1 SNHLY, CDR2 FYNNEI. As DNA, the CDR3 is TGTGCCAGCAGTGGTGGCCGGGGACTGGCAACCTCTGGGGCCAACGTCCTGACTTTC. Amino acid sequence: CASSGGRGLATSGANVLTF.

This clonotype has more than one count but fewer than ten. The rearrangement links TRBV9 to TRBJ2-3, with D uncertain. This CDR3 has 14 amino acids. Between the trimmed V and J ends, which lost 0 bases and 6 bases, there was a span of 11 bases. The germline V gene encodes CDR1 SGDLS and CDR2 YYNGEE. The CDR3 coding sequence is TGTGCCAGCAGCGTAGCTCCCTGGACGGATACGCAGTATTTT. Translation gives CASSVAPWTDTQYF.

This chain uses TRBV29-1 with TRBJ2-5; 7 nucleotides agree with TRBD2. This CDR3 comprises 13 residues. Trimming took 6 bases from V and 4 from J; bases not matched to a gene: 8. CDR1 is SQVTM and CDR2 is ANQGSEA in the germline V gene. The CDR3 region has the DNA TGCAGCGTCTTGAGTTCGGGGGGAGAGACCCAGTACTTC. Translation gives CSVLSSGGETQYF. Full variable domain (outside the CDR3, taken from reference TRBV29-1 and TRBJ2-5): SAVISQKPSRDICQRGTSLTIQCQVDSQVTMMFWYRQQPGQSLTLIATANQGSEATYESGFVIDKFPISRPNLTFSTLTVSNMSPEDSSIYLCSVLSSGGETQYFGPGTRLLVL.

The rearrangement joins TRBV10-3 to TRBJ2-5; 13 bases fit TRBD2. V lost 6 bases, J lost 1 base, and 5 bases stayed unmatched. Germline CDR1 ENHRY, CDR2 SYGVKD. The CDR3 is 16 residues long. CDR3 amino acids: CAISGLAGVSQETQYF. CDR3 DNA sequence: TGTGCCATCAGCGGACTAGCGGGGGTCTCCCAAGAGACCCAGTACTTC.

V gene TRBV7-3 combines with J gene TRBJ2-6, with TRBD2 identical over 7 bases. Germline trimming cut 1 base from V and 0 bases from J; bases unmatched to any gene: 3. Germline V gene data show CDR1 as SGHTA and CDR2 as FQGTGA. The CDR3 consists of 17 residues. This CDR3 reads CASSLSGSSSGANVLTF. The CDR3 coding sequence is TGTGCCAGCAGCTTAAGCGGGAGTTCCTCTGGGGCCAACGTCCTGACTTTC. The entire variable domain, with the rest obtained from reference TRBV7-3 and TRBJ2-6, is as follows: GAGVSQTPSNKVTEKGKYVELRCDPISGHTALYWYRQSLGQGPEFLIYFQGTGAADDSGLPNDRFFAVRPEGSVSTLKIQRTERGDSAVYLCASSLSGSSSGANVLTFGAGSRLTVL.

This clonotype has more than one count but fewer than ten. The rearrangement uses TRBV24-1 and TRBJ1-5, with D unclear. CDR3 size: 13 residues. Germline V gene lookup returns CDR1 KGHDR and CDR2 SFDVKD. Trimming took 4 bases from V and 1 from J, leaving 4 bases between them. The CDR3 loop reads CATSDRSNQPQHF. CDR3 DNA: TGTGCCACCAGTGACAGAAGCAATCAGCCCCAGCATTTT.

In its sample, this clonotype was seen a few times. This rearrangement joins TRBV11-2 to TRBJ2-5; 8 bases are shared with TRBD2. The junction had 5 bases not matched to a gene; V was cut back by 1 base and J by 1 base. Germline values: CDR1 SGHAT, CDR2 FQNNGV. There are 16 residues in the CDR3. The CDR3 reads CASSLGTLAGQETQYF. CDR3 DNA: TGTGCCAGCAGCTTAGGGACCCTAGCGGGCCAAGAGACCCAGTACTTC.

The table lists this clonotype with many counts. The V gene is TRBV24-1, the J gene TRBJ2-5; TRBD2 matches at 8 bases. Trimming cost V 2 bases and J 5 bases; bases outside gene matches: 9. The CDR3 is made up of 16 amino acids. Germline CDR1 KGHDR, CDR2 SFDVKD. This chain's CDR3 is CATSDSGAGAPETQYF. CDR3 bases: TGTGCCACCAGTGATTCTGGAGCGGGAGCACCGGAGACCCAGTACTTC.

CDR3 in DNA: TGTGCCACCCGACTAGCGGGGGAGGAGACCCAGTACTTC. Its translation: CATRLAGEETQYF. V is TRBV10-3 and J is TRBJ2-5, with TRBD2 identical over 12 bases. This CDR3 region has 13 residues. Germline V gene data show CDR1 as ENHRY and CDR2 as SYGVKD. The V gene end was trimmed by 10 bases and the J gene end by 5 bases; junction bases not matched to a gene: 5.

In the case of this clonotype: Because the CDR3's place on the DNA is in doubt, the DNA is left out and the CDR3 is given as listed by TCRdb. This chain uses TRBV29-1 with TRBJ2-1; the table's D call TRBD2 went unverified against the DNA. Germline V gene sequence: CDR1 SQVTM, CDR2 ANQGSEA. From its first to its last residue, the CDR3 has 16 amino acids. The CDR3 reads CSVATGTSGIFRRRFF.

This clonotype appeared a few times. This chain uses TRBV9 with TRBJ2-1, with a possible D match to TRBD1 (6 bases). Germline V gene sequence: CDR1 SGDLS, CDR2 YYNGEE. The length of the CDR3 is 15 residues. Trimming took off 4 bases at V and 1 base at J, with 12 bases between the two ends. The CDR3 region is CASSSSGVSYNEQFF. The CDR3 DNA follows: TGTGCCAGCAGCAGCTCAGGGGTGTCCTACAATGAGCAGTTCTTC. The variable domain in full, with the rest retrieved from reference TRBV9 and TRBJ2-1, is DSGVTQTPKHLITATGQRVTLRCSPRSGDLSVYWYQQSLDQGLQFLIQYYNGEERAKGNILERFSAQQFPDLHSELNLSSLELGDSALYFCASSSSGVSYNEQFFGPGTRLTVL.